This TCR beta chain derives from a study of shared clonotypes between healthy human individuals. Study findings and constraints: What rarefaction showed was incomplete sorted-subset sequencing despite large depth.

Caucasian adults residing in Nashville, Tennessee made up all the donors. Details on this clone: Its target is unknown.

For each subset, genomic DNA was distributed in equal portions over several immunoSEQ plates. The assay was immunoSEQ multiplex PCR, and TCRdb's table has in-frame clones only and misses some. The repertoire holds more than 400,000 clones, with about 96% as singletons. This CDR3 has 12 amino acids. Trimming stripped 0 bases from V and 10 bases from J, with 7 bases between. Germline assignment: CDR1 LNHDA and CDR2 SQIVND (reference sequence). The specimen sequenced was naive CD4+ T cells sorted from blood. Subset noted: CD45RA+ positively selected. J is TRBJ2-1 and V is TRBV19; D is undetermined. The clonotype was recovered from a woman in her twenties or thirties in good health. CDR3 nucleotide sequence: TGTGCCAGTAGTATAGATCGCCGGGAGCAGTTCTTC. This codes for CASSIDRREQFF.